The rows below give T cell receptor beta chains drawn from one sample of a study of control samples from healthy donors and cancer patients. Clones were sequenced by immunoSEQ multiplex PCR, and TCRdb holds only the in-frame ones, with some missing. The sample yields about 150,000 clones, approximately 94% seen once. Specimen: blood. These receptors were obtained from a man aged 35 to 55 in good health. Each CDR3 is given with its conserved first and last residue. A D gene is named only where the DNA matches it firmly. Clone sizes are given selectively: once, few, many, or a class where the clone is expanded.

TRBJ2-7 . TRBV12-3/TRBV12-4 . CASKLGYEQYF TGTGCCAGCAAATTAGGCTACGAGCAGTACTTC
TRBJ1-1 . TRBV18 . CASSRAGERTEAFF TGTGCCAGCTCACGCGCAGGTGAACGTACTGAAGCTTTCTTT
TRBJ1-5 few TRBV27 . CASSSHLGGPQHF TGTGCCAGCAGTTCCCACTTGGGGGGGCCCCAGCATTTT
TRBJ1-2 . TRBV13 . CASSPSRGGAMSYTF TGTGCCAGCAGCCCCTCCCGGGGTGGGGCAATGAGCTACACCTTC
TRBJ1-1 . TRBV11-2 TRBD1 CASSLVPGGIGGTEAFF TGTGCCAGCAGCTTAGTTCCAGGGGGCATTGGTGGCACTGAAGCTTTCTTT
TRBJ1-1 . TRBV5-6 . CASSLEGVSPAFF TGTGCCAGCAGCTTGGAAGGAGTTAGCCCCGCTTTCTTT
TRBJ1-1 . TRBV7-6 . CASSVGSSRAAEAFF TGTGCCAGCAGCGTAGGGTCCAGCCGTGCAGCGGAAGCTTTCTTT
TRBJ1-2 . TRBV4-1 . CASSQDIDGNYGYTF TGCGCCAGCAGCCAAGATATCGACGGTAACTATGGCTACACCTTC
TRBJ1-2 . TRBV12-3/TRBV12-4 TRBD1 CASSNWTGEGYTF TGTGCCAGCAGTAACTGGACAGGGGAGGGCTACACCTTC
TRBJ1-5 . TRBV28 . CASVGGGGNQPQHF TGTGCCAGCGTTGGGGGTGGCGGCAATCAGCCCCAGCATTTT
TRBJ1-1 . TRBV28 TRBD1 CASSLEGAGAMNTEAFF TGTGCCAGCAGTTTAGAGGGGGCAGGGGCGATGAACACTGAAGCTTTCTTT
TRBJ2-3 . TRBV9 . CASSVGVYSTDTQYF TGTGCCAGCAGCGTAGGAGTCTATTCCACAGATACGCAGTATTTT
TRBJ2-7 . TRBV24-1 . CATTGGYYEQYF TGTGCCACCACCGGGGGCTACTACGAGCAGTACTTC
TRBJ2-3 . TRBV18 . CASSLQSGTTDTQYF TGTGCCAGCTCACTACAGAGCGGTACCACAGATACGCAGTATTTT
TRBJ1-1 . TRBV25-1 . CASSDSHTYTEAFF TGTGCCAGCAGTGACTCCCATACGTACACTGAAGCTTTCTTT
TRBJ1-5 . TRBV11-2 . CASSLVGNQPQHF TGTGCCAGCAGCTTAGTGGGGAATCAGCCCCAGCATTTT
TRBJ2-2 . TRBV27 . CASPRQPGTGELFF TGTGCCAGCCCAAGACAGCCCGGGACCGGGGAGCTGTTTTTT
TRBJ1-2 . TRBV30 . CAWSVDRGNYGYTF TGTGCCTGGAGTGTCGACAGAGGAAACTATGGCTACACCTTC
TRBJ2-5 . TRBV11-2 . CASSRRWGSPTQETQYF TGTGCCAGCAGCCGACGTTGGGGGAGCCCAACCCAAGAGACCCAGTACTTC
TRBJ1-3 . TRBV12-2 . CASRSIAGTPRTTIYF TGTGCAAGTCGCTCGATAGCGGGAACCCCCCGTACCACCATATATTTT